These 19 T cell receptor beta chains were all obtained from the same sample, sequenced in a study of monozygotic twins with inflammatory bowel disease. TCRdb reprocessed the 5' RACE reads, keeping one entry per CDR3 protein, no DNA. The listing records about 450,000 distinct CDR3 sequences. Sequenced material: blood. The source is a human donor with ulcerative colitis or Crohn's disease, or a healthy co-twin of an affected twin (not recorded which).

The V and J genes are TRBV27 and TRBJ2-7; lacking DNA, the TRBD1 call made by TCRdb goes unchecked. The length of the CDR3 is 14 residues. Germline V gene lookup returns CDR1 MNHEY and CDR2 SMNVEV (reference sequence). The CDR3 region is CASSFRDTSYEQYF.

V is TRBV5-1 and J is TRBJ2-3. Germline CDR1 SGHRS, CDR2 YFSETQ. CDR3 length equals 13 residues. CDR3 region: CASSLGSVDTQYF.

Here the CDR3 reads CASSQDGRGTQYF. The chain links TRBV14 to TRBJ2-3; TCRdb returns TRBD1, unconfirmable since there is no DNA. Germline lookup yields CDR1 SGHDN and CDR2 FVKESK. CDR3 length equals 13 residues. The complete variable domain, with remaining parts taken from reference TRBV14 and TRBJ2-3, reads EAGVTQFPSHSVIEKGQTVTLRCDPISGHDNLYWYRRVMGKEIKFLLHFVKESKQDESGMPNNRFLAERTGGTYSTLKVQPAELEDSGVYFCASSQDGRGTQYFGPGTRLTVL.

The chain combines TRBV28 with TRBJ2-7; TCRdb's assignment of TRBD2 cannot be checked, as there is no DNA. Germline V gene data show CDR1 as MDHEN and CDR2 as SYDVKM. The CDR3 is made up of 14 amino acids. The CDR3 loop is CASTLAELRYEQYF. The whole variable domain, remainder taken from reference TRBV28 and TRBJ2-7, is DVKVTQSSRYLVKRTGEKVFLECVQDMDHENMFWYRQDPGLGLRLIYFSYDVKMKEKGDIPEGYSVSREKKERFSLILESASTNQTSMYLCASTLAELRYEQYFGPGTRLTVT.

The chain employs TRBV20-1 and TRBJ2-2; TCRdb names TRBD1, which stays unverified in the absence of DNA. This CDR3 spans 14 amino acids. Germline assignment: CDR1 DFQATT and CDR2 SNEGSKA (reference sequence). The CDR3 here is CSARVGGNTGELFF.

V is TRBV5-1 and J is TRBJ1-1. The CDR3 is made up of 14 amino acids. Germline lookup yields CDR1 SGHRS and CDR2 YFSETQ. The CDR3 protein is CASSSALMNTEAFF.

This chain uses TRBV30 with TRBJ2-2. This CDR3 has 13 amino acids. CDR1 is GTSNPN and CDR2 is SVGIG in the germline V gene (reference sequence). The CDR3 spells CAWSVSNTGELFF.

The CDR3 here is CASSFTSGRGSYNEQFF. This rearrangement joins TRBV28 to TRBJ2-1; TCRdb returns TRBD2, unconfirmable since there is no DNA. CDR3 length: 17 residues. CDR1 MDHEN and CDR2 SYDVKM come from the germline V gene.

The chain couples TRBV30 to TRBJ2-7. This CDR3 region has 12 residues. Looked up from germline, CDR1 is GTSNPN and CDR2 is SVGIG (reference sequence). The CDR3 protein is CAWKNNSYEQYF.

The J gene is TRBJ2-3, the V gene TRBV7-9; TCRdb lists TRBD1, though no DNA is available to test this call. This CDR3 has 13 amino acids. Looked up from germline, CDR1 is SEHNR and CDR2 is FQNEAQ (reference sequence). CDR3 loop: CASSLPQGDTQYF. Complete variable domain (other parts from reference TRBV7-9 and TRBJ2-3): DTGVSQNPRHKITKRGQNVTFRCDPISEHNRLYWYRQTLGQGPEFLTYFQNEAQLEKSRLLSDRFSAERPKGSFSTLEIQRTEQGDSAMYLCASSLPQGDTQYFGPGTRLTVL.

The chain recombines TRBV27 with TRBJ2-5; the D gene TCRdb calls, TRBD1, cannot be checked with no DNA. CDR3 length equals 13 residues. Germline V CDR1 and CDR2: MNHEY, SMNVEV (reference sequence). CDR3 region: CASSLDNEETQYF.

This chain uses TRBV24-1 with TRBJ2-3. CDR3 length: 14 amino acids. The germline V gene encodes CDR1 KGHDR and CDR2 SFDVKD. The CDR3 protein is CATSDRGSTDTQYF.

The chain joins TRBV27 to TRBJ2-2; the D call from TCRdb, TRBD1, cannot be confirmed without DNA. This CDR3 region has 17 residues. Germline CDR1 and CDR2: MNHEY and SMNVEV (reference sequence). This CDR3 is CASSLSPGGGNAGELFF.

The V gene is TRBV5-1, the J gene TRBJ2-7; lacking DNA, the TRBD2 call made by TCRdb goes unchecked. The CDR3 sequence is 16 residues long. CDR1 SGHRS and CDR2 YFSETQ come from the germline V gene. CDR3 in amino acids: CASSLYGGTSGGTRYF.

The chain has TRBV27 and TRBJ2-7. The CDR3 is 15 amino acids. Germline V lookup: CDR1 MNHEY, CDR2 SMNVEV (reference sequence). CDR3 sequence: CASSTIGGHSYEQYF.

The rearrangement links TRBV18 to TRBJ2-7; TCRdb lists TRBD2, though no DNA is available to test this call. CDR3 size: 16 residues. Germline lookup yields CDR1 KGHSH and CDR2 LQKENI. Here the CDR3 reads CASSPSLAGVDYEQYF.

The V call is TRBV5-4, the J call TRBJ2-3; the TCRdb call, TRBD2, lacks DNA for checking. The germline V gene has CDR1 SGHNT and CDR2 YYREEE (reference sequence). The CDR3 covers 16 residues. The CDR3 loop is CASSREGLAGTDTQYF.

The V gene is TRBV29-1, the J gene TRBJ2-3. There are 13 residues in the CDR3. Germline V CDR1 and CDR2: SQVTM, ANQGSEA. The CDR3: CSVGLTSTDTQYF.

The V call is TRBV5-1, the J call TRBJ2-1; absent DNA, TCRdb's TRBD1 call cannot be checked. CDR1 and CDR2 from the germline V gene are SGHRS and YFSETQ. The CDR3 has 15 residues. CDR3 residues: CASGRLVGPDNEQFF.